These T cell receptor beta chains were read from a single sample in a study of OX40 agonist ivuxolimab in advanced cancers. Some clones are missing from TCRdb's copy, which holds only in-frame ones; the method was immunoSEQ multiplex PCR. The sample holds a few thousand clones, approximately 74% seen once. Specimen: CD4+ or CD8+ T cells sorted from blood, collected in a trial of the OX40 agonist ivuxolimab. The receptor set was obtained from an adult with an advanced solid tumor such as melanoma, head and neck, liver or kidney cancer. Each CDR3 is given without its conserved first and last residue.

V: TRBV28; CDR3: ASQRGSGGGF
V: TRBV5-1; CDR3: ASSTAGGNQETQY
V: TRBV30; CDR3: AWSVVGAFNEQY
V: TRBV19; CDR3: ASSIGAGVDEQY
V: TRBV2; CDR3: ASSGGSGYGYT
V: TRBV5-1; CDR3: ASSPAQGRTDTQY
V: TRBV4-3; CDR3: ASSQGVGLAEAF
V: TRBV9; CDR3: ASSVRGAEQF
V: TRBV15; CDR3: ATSRSRDGNTGELF
V: TRBV5-6; CDR3: ASSPRLAVSSYEQY
V: TRBV7-2; CDR3: ASSIRDRGLFGIQY
V: TRBV12-5; CDR3: ASGLGTGPSYEQY
V: TRBV7-2; CDR3: ASSRRGTSRLGSPLH
V: TRBV29-1; CDR3: SVFGLSVHYGYT
V: TRBV4-3; CDR3: ASSQDQVTNYGYT
V: TRBV29-1; CDR3: SVEVGQSEQY
V: TRBV11-1; CDR3: ASSHPGPQF
V: TRBV9; CDR3: ASSAEDRGPYEQY
V: TRBV15; CDR3: ATSRDKGRGNTEAF
V: TRBV6-6; CDR3: ASSYPTREAF
V: TRBV4-1; CDR3: ASSQEGGRVF
V: TRBV11-3; CDR3: ASSFAGELF
V: TRBV7-6; CDR3: ASSLNSNQPQH
V: TRBV7-9; CDR3: ASSPAGENTQY
V: TRBV10-1; CDR3: ASSEPEDRGLPYGYT
V: TRBV28; CDR3: ASSSPGELSTGELF
V: TRBV13; CDR3: ASSSGLAGGPGDTQY
V: TRBV28; CDR3: ASSYSSGIRANTGELF
V: TRBV6-1; CDR3: ASRDSGFAYEQY
V: TRBV6-5; CDR3: ASTSLVAKNIQY
V: TRBV28; CDR3: ASSSLNQETQY
V: TRBV5-1; CDR3: ASSLTLEGNTEAF